Listed below are T cell receptor beta chains from one sample, sequenced in a study of CD8 T cells in Susac syndrome. In TCRdb, the immunoSEQ multiplex PCR reads were re-called with MiXCR into one record per CDR3 protein. The repertoire includes 180,000 or so distinct CDR3 sequences, roughly 94% of them detected once, and approximately 0.099% sits in the top ten. The specimen sequenced was CD4+ T cells from PBMCs. These receptors were obtained from a human donor with Susac syndrome. The CDR3 runs from the conserved cysteine through the conserved F or W. The D gene is left open where the match is weak. Size values are once, few and many counts, or a class for expanded clones, and some rows have none.

TRBV9	TRBD1	TRBJ1-2	NA	CASSEPGGPNYGYTF	TGTGCCAGCAGCGAACCAGGGGGGCCGAACTATGGCTACACCTTC
TRBV6-2/TRBV6-3	TRBD2	TRBJ2-1	NA	CASSFYGRGLFF	TGTGCCAGCAGTTTTTACGGGAGGGGTCTGTTCTTC
TRBV3-1	NA	TRBJ2-2	NA	CASSQETGTGELFF	TGTGCCAGCAGCCAAGAGACAGGAACCGGGGAGCTGTTTTTT
TRBV14	NA	TRBJ2-7	NA	CASSQDWQGRQYF	TGTGCCAGCAGCCAAGACTGGCAGGGGAGGCAGTACTTC
TRBV7-8	TRBD2	TRBJ2-3	NA	CATSLTLAGVDTQYF	TGTGCCACCAGCTTAACACTAGCGGGAGTGGATACGCAGTATTTT
TRBV4-3	TRBD2	TRBJ2-5	NA	CASSQERPAGEKLF	TGCGCCAGCAGCCAAGAACGGCCGGCGGGAGAAAAGCTCTTC
TRBV29-1	TRBD1	TRBJ2-5	NA	CSVEDPGTGYETQYF	TGCAGCGTTGAAGATCCTGGGACAGGGTACGAGACCCAGTACTTC
TRBV20-1	NA	TRBJ1-1	NA	CSARATGRNTEAFF	TGCAGTGCTAGAGCAACAGGGCGGAACACTGAAGCTTTCTTT
TRBV28	NA	TRBJ2-3	NA	CATTESSGVRGTQYF	TGTGCCACCACCGAGTCTAGCGGAGTCAGGGGTACGCAGTATTTT
TRBV29-1	NA	TRBJ2-1	NA	CSVSKSGARSYNEQFF	TGCAGCGTTTCGAAGAGCGGAGCAAGATCTTACAATGAGCAGTTCTTC
TRBV28	TRBD1	TRBJ2-7	NA	CASSSGQGPFGEQYF	TGTGCCAGCAGTTCGGGACAGGGGCCTTTTGGCGAGCAGTACTTC
TRBV29-1	NA	TRBJ2-3	NA	CSVEVRGTDTQYF	TGCAGCGTTGAAGTTAGGGGCACAGATACGCAGTATTTT
TRBV29-1	NA	TRBJ2-5	few	CSVAMSASETQYF	TGCAGCGTTGCTATGTCAGCGTCCGAGACCCAGTACTTC
TRBV11-2	NA	TRBJ1-2	NA	CASRTAGTLSGPNYGYTF	TGTGCCAGCAGGACAGCCGGGACCCTAAGCGGTCCTAACTATGGCTACACCTTC
TRBV20-1	NA	TRBJ2-2	NA	CSARSGRTNTGELFF	TGCAGTGCTAGATCGGGGAGGACTAACACCGGGGAGCTGTTTTTT
TRBV19	NA	TRBJ1-2	NA	CASSSGQRENGYTF	TGTGCCAGTAGTTCCGGACAGCGAGAGAATGGCTACACCTTC
TRBV20-1	NA	TRBJ1-5	NA	CSASGNNQPQHF	TGCAGTGCTAGCGGCAACAATCAGCCCCAGCATTTT
TRBV18	NA	TRBJ2-3	NA	CASSRDFTDTQYF	TGTGCCAGCTCACGGGACTTTACAGATACGCAGTATTTT
TRBV2	NA	TRBJ1-3	NA	CASKAASLGNTIYF	TGTGCCAGCAAGGCGGCAAGCCTTGGAAACACCATATATTTT
TRBV19	TRBD1	TRBJ2-5	once	CASSLWTGGHQETQYF	TGTGCCAGTAGTCTCTGGACAGGGGGCCACCAAGAGACCCAGTACTTC
TRBV3-1	NA	TRBJ1-5	once	CASSHPGDQPQHF	TGTGCCAGCAGCCACCCGGGGGATCAGCCCCAGCATTTT
TRBV18	TRBD1	TRBJ1-1	NA	CASSPPPDRGRGPDTEAFF	TGTGCCAGCTCACCACCCCCGGACAGGGGCAGGGGGCCAGACACTGAAGCTTTCTTT
TRBV11-2	NA	TRBJ2-3	NA	CASSSAGVWRRGTDTQYF	TGTGCCAGCAGCTCGGCGGGGGTTTGGAGAAGGGGGACAGATACGCAGTATTTT
TRBV25-1	NA	TRBJ2-1	NA	CARPGGTPSCYNEQFF	TGTGCGCGTCCCGGCGGGACTCCCAGCTGCTACAATGAGCAGTTCTTC